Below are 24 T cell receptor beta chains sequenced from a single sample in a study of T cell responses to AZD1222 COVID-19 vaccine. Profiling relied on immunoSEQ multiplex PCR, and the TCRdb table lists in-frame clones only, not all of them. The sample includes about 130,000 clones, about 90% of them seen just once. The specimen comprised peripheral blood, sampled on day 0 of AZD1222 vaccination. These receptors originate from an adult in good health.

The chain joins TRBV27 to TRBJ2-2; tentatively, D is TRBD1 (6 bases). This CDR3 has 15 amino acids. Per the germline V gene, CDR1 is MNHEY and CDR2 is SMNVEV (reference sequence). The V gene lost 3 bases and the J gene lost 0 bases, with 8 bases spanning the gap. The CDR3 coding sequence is TGTGCCAGCAGTTTCCCAGGGGCGAACACCGGGGAGCTGTTTTTT. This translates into CASSFPGANTGELFF.

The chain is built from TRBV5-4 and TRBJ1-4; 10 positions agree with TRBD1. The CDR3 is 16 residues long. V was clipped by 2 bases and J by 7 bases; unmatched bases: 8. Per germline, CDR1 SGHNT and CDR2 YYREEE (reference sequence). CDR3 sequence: CASSLDLTGGGEKLFF. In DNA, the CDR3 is TGTGCCAGCAGCTTAGACCTGACAGGGGGCGGTGAAAAACTGTTTTTT.

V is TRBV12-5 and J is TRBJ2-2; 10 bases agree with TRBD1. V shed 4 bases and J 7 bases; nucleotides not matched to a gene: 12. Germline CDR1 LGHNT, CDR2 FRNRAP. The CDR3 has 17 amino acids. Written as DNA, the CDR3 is TGTGCTAGTGGTTCTCGTCCGGGGACAGGGGTTCACGGGGAGCTGTTTTTT. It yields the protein CASGSRPGTGVHGELFF.

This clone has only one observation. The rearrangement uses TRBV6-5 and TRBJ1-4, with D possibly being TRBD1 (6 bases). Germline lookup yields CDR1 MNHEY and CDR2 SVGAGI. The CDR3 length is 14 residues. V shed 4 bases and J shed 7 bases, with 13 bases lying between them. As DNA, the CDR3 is TGTGCCAGCAGTTCGGGGGGGCTGGGTGAAAAACTGTTTTTT. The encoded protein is CASSSGGLGEKLFF.

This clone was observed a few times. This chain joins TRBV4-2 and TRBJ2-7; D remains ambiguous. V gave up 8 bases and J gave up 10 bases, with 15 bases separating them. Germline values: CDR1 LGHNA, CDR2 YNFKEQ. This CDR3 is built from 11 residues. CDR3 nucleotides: TGTGCCAGCTCGGCAGGTTCCTCTCAGTACTTC. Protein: CASSAGSSQYF.

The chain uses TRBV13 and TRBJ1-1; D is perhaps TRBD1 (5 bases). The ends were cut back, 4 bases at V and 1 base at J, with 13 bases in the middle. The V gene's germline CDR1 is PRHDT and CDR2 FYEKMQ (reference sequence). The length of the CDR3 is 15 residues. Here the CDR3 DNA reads TGTGCCAGCAGCTCCGCGGGAGGGGAGAACACTGAAGCTTTCTTT. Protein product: CASSSAGGENTEAFF.

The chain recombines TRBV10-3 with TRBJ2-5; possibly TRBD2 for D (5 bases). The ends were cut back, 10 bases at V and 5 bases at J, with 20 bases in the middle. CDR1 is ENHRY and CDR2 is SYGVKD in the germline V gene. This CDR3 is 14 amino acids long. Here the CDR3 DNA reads TGTGCCACACTACCCCAACGGGGATGGGAGACCCAGTACTTC. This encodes CATLPQRGWETQYF.

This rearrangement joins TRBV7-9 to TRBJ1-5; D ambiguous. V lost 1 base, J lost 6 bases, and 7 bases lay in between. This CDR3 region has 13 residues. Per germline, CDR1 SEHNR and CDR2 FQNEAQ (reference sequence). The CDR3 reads CASSLGSGQPQHF. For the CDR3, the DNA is TGTGCCAGCAGCTTAGGTTCTGGTCAGCCCCAGCATTTT. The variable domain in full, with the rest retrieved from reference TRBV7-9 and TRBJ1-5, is DTGVSQNPRHKITKRGQNVTFRCDPISEHNRLYWYRQTLGQGPEFLTYFQNEAQLEKSRLLSDRFSAERPKGSFSTLEIQRTEQGDSAMYLCASSLGSGQPQHFGDGTRLSIL.

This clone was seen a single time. The CDR3 loop is CAWSPLGTGNTEAFF. In DNA form, the CDR3 reads TGTGCCTGGAGCCCCTTGGGGACAGGGAATACTGAAGCTTTCTTT. V is TRBV30 and J is TRBJ1-1; 9 bases fit TRBD1. CDR1 and CDR2 from the germline V gene are GTSNPN and SVGIG (reference sequence). CDR3 size: 15 residues. V was pared by 3 bases and J by 5 bases, with 10 bases of the junction left unmatched.

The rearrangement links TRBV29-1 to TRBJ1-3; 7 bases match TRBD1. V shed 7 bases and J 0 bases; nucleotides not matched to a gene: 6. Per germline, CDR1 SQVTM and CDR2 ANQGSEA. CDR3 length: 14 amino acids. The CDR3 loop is CSARTGDSGNTIYF. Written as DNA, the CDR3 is TGCAGCGCGAGAACAGGGGACTCTGGAAACACCATATATTTT.

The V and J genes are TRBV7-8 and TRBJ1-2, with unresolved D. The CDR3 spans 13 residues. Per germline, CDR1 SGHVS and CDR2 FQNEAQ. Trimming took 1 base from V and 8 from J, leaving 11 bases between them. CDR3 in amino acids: CASSLEFAGGYTF. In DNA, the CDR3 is TGTGCCAGCAGCTTAGAATTTGCGGGGGGCTACACCTTC.

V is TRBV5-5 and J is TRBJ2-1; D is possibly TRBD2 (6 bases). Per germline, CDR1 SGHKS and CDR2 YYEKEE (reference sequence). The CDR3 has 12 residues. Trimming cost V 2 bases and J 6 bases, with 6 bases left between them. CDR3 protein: CASSFGGNEQFF. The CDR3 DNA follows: TGTGCCAGCAGCTTCGGGGGCAATGAGCAGTTCTTC.

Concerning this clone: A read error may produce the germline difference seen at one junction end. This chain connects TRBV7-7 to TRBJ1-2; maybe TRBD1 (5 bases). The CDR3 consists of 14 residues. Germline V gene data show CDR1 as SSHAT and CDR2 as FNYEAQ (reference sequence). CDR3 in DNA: TGTGCTAGCAGTATCCGGGGACTCGGGTATGGCTACACCTTC. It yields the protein CASSIRGLGYGYTF.

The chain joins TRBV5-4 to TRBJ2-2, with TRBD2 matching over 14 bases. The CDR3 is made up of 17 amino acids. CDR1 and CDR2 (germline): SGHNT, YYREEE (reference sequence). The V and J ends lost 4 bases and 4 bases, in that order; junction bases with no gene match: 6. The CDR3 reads CASSTGTSGGVTGELFF. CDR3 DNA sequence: TGTGCCAGCAGCACTGGGACTAGCGGGGGAGTCACCGGGGAGCTGTTTTTT.

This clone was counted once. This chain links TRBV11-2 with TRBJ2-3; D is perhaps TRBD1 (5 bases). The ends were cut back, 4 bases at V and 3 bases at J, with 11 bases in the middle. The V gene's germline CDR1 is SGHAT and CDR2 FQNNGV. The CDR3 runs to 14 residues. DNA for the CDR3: TGTGCCAGCAGCTCCTTGGGGCCGACAGATACGCAGTATTTT. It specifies CASSSLGPTDTQYF.

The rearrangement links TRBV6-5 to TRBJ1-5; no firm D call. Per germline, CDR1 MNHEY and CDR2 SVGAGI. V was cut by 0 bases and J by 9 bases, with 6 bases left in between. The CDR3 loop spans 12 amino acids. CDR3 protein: CASSYSDGPQHF. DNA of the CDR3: TGTGCCAGCAGTTACTCCGATGGGCCCCAGCATTTT.

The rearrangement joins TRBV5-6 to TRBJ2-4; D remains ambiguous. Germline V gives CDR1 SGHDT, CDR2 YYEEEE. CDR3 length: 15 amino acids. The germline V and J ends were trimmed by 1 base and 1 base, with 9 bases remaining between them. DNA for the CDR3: TGTGCCAGCAGCTTGCTGGTAGGGGCCAAAAACATTCAGTACTTC. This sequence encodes CASSLLVGAKNIQYF.

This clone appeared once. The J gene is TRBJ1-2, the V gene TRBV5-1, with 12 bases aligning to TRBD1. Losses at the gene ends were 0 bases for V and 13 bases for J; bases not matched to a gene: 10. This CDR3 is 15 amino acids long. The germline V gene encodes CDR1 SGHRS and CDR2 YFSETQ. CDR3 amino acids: CASSLAGTGGLAGTF. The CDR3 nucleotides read TGCGCCAGCAGCTTGGCCGGGACAGGGGGCCTTGCGGGCACCTTC.

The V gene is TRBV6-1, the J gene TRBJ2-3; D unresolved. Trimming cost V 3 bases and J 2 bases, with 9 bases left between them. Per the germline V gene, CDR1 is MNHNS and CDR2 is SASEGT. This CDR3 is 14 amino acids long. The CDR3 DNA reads TGTGCCAGCAGTGATGGTGGGCTCACAGATACGCAGTATTTT. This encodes CASSDGGLTDTQYF.

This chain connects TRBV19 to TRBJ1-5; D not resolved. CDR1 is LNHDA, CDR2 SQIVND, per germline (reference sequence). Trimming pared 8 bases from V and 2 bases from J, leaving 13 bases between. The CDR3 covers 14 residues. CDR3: CASCSLRGNQPQHF. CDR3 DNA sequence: TGTGCCAGTTGTTCTCTCCGGGGCAATCAGCCCCAGCATTTT. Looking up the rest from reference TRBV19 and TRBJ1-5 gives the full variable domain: DGGITQSPKYLFRKEGQNVTLSCEQNLNHDAMYWYRQDPGQGLRLIYYSQIVNDFQKGDIAEGYSVSREKKESFPLTVTSAQKNPTAFYLCASCSLRGNQPQHFGDGTRLSIL.

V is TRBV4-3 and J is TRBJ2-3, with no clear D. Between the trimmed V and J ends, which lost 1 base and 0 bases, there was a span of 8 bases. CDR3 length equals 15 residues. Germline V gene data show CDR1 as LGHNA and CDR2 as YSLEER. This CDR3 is CASSQVVESTDTQYF. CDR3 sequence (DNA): TGCGCCAGCAGCCAAGTTGTGGAGAGCACAGATACGCAGTATTTT.

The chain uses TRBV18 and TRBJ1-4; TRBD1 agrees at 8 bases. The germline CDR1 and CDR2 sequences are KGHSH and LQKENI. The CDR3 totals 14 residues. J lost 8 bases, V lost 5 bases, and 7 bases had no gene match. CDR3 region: CASSVGGTGEKLFF. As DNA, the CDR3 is TGTGCCAGCTCAGTGGGCGGGACAGGAGAAAAACTGTTTTTT.

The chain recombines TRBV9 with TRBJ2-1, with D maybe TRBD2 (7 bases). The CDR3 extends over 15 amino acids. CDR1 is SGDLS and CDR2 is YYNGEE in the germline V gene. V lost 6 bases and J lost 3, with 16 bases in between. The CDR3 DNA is TGTGCCAGCACCCCGAGGGGGGAGGGCTACAATGAGCAGTTCTTC. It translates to CASTPRGEGYNEQFF. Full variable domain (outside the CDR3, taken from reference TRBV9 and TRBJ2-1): DSGVTQTPKHLITATGQRVTLRCSPRSGDLSVYWYQQSLDQGLQFLIQYYNGEERAKGNILERFSAQQFPDLHSELNLSSLELGDSALYFCASTPRGEGYNEQFFGPGTRLTVL.

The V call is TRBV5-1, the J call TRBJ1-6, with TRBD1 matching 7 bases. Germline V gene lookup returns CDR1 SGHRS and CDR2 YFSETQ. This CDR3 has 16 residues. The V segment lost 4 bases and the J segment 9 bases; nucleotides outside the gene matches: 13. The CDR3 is CASSVEEQGIGSPLHF. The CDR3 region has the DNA TGCGCCAGCAGCGTAGAAGAACAGGGGATCGGTTCACCCCTCCACTTT.